Below are 17 T cell receptor beta chains sequenced from a single sample in a study of blood T cell repertoires in COVID-19. The method was immunoSEQ multiplex PCR; TCRdb's version includes in-frame clones alone and lacks a portion of them. The sample has 150,000 to 200,000 clones; 85% to 90% are singletons. The source material was peripheral blood. The receptors shown here come from a woman aged 60-75 years with COVID-19, enrolled during active disease.

DNA of the CDR3: TGTGCCATCAGGAATAGCGGTTCCTCCTACAATGAGCAGTTCTTC. Translation: CAIRNSGSSYNEQFF. This chain joins TRBV10-3 and TRBJ2-1; perhaps TRBD2 as D (6 bases). Trimming left V 6 bases short and J 0 bases short, with 12 bases between. Germline V gene data show CDR1 as ENHRY and CDR2 as SYGVKD. The CDR3 is 15 amino acids.

The chain employs TRBV5-4 and TRBJ2-2; 15 positions match TRBD2. The CDR3 contains 18 residues. Trimming cost V 4 bases and J 5 bases; bases outside gene matches: 9. Germline lookup yields CDR1 SGHNT and CDR2 YYREEE (reference sequence). The CDR3 nucleotides read TGTGCCAGCAGCCGAGGGGGACTAGCGGGAGGAGGGACCGGGGAGCTGTTTTTT. Protein: CASSRGGLAGGGTGELFF.

DNA for the CDR3: TGTGCCAGCAGCTTGGGGCTAGCGGGAGTCGATGAGCAGTTCTTC. It is translated as CASSLGLAGVDEQFF. The rearrangement uses TRBV5-8 and TRBJ2-1, with TRBD2 identical over 10 bases. The J segment lost 8 bases and the V segment lost 0 bases, leaving 5 bases of the junction unmatched. The CDR3 length is 15 residues. Germline loops: CDR1 SGHTS, CDR2 YDEGEE.

V is TRBV6-5 and J is TRBJ2-4; a weak D match, TRBD1 (6 bases). Germline V gives CDR1 MNHEY, CDR2 SVGAGI. The CDR3 has 14 residues. The V end lost 7 bases, the J end lost 6 bases, and 16 bases lay between the germline ends. The CDR3 sequence is CASTSPQGRNIQYF. CDR3 coding DNA: TGTGCCAGCACCTCCCCGCAGGGGAGAAACATTCAGTACTTC.

Regarding this clone: At the DNA level, this CDR3 is encoded by other sequences in the same sample as well. This chain connects TRBV5-1 to TRBJ2-5; D gene uncertain. The germline V gene has CDR1 SGHRS and CDR2 YFSETQ. There are 12 residues in the CDR3. Trimming removed 3 bases from V and 2 bases from J, with 5 bases in between. The CDR3 DNA follows: TGCGCCAGCAGCTCTCTTCAAGAGACCCAGTACTTC. Protein product: CASSSLQETQYF.

The rearrangement joins TRBV4-3 to TRBJ2-7; tentative D call: TRBD2 (5 bases). V was trimmed by 2 bases and J by 0 bases, leaving 11 bases between them. The CDR3 is 15 amino acids. Germline values: CDR1 LGHNA, CDR2 YSLEER. The CDR3 reads CASSQRRADSYEQYF. The CDR3 nucleotides read TGCGCCAGCAGCCAACGGCGGGCTGACTCCTACGAGCAGTACTTC.

The V gene is TRBV7-2, the J gene TRBJ2-7; 7 bases are a match to TRBD1. Germline CDR1 reads SGHTA; CDR2 reads FQGNSA. The CDR3 runs 14 residues. Trimming at V came to 2 bases and at J to 3 bases, leaving 4 bases not matched to a gene. CDR3 sequence: CASSLNRGDYEQYF. CDR3 DNA sequence: TGTGCCAGCAGCTTAAACAGGGGAGACTACGAGCAGTACTTC.

The chain couples TRBV5-1 to TRBJ2-4; 8 nucleotides match TRBD2. Losses at the gene ends were 4 bases for V and 0 bases for J; bases not matched to a gene: 6. The CDR3 consists of 16 residues. Germline CDR1 is SGHRS and CDR2 is YFSETQ. As DNA, the CDR3 is TGCGCCAGCAGCGGAGCGGGAGCGTTAGCCAAAAACATTCAGTACTTC. Residues: CASSGAGALAKNIQYF.

CDR3: CASSLTSGRDTQYF. The DNA for the CDR3 is TGTGCCAGCAGCTTGACTAGCGGGAGGGATACGCAGTATTTT. This rearrangement joins TRBV5-4 to TRBJ2-3; 12 bases align to TRBD2. V shed 1 base and J 6 bases; nucleotides not matched to a gene: 0. Germline V gene sequence: CDR1 SGHNT, CDR2 YYREEE (reference sequence). The CDR3 runs 14 residues.

The chain links TRBV6-5 to TRBJ1-2; 8 positions agree with TRBD1. The CDR3 runs 16 residues. Germline V CDR1 and CDR2: MNHEY, SVGAGI. Germline trimming cut 4 bases from V and 4 bases from J; bases unmatched to any gene: 11. For the CDR3, the DNA is TGTGCCAGCAGTTTCAAGACGACAGGGGCCACCTATGGCTACACCTTC. This sequence encodes CASSFKTTGATYGYTF.

This sequence joins TRBV3-1 (or the pseudogene TRBV3-2) and TRBJ1-4, with 7 bases fitting TRBD1. V gave up 4 bases and J gave up 8 bases; unmatched junction bases: 10. Germline CDR1 and CDR2: LGHDT and YNNKEL (reference sequence). The CDR3 runs to 15 residues. This CDR3 reads CASSRQGGGREKLFF. The CDR3 coding sequence is TGTGCCAGCAGCCGACAGGGAGGCGGTAGGGAAAAACTGTTTTTT.

The CDR3 sequence: CSVIHSGNTIYF. CDR3 nucleotides: TGCAGCGTTATCCACTCTGGAAACACCATATATTTT. The chain has TRBV29-1 and TRBJ1-3; D is ambiguous. Germline loops: CDR1 SQVTM, CDR2 ANQGSEA. V lost 5 bases and J lost 0, with 5 bases in between. The CDR3 sequence is 12 residues long.

The chain joins TRBV2 to TRBJ2-7; 10 bases map to TRBD1. Germline CDR1 reads SNHLY; CDR2 reads FYNNEI. This CDR3 spans 14 amino acids. V was pared by 5 bases and J by 6 bases, with 7 bases of the junction left unmatched. As DNA, the CDR3 is TGTGCCAGCAGTACCAAGACAGGGGGCCCCGAGCAGTACTTC. This sequence encodes CASSTKTGGPEQYF.

The rearrangement joins TRBV19 to TRBJ1-1; no reliable D call. The CDR3 loop spans 14 amino acids. From germline, CDR1 is LNHDA and CDR2 SQIVND (reference sequence). V lost 3 bases, J lost 1 base, and 9 bases lay in between. In DNA, the CDR3 is TGTGCCAGTAGTATGGCCCTCTCGAACACTGAAGCTTTCTTT. It encodes CASSMALSNTEAFF.

The chain combines TRBV7-2 with TRBJ2-3; the match to TRBD2 covers 12 bases. Germline V gene lookup returns CDR1 SGHTA and CDR2 FQGNSA. The V segment lost 5 bases and the J segment 5 bases; nucleotides outside the gene matches: 5. This CDR3 is 15 amino acids long. In nucleotides, the CDR3 is TGTGCCAGCAGCCCTTCTAGCGGGAGGGGAGATACGCAGTATTTT. It specifies CASSPSSGRGDTQYF.

The chain links TRBV9 to TRBJ2-7; D perhaps matches TRBD1 (6 bases). CDR3 length: 14 residues. Germline V lookup: CDR1 SGDLS, CDR2 YYNGEE. The V end lost 3 bases, the J end lost 1 base, and 11 bases lay between the germline ends. CDR3 bases: TGTGCCAGCAGCGCTGACAGGTTTTCCTACGAGCAGTACTTC. This sequence encodes CASSADRFSYEQYF.

V and J are TRBV28 and TRBJ1-6; 9 bases match TRBD1. The CDR3 runs 14 residues. Trimming cost V 11 bases and J 9 bases; bases outside gene matches: 11. CDR1 is MDHEN and CDR2 is SYDVKM in the germline V gene. The CDR3 reads CAEQGALGGSPLHF. In nucleotides, the CDR3 is TGTGCCGAACAGGGGGCGCTGGGTGGTTCACCCCTCCACTTT.